One TCR beta chain is described in this entry. Its antigen remains unidentified. The entry originates in a study of cytotoxic CD8 clonotypes in ibrutinib-treated CLL. The overall study: Within the patient group, around twelve were relapsed/refractory and roughly 15 treatment-naive, and roughly 18 were IGHV unmutated. Investigators collected response samples after a median about 11 months of treatment, range 6 to 36. Mean values per sample were roughly 250,000 productive templates and over 90,000 productive rearrangements. General study points: There were few public clonotypes, and on treatment they contracted or stayed stable.

This CDR3 has 15 amino acids. With V trimmed by 5 bases and J by 7 bases, 11 bases remained unmatched. CDR1 and CDR2 (germline): MNHEY, SMNVEV (reference sequence). Data came from immunoSEQ multiplex PCR; TCRdb stores just in-frame clones and leaves some out. Among more than 300,000 clones listed, just under 80% were seen once. This chain joins TRBV27 and TRBJ2-5, with 9 bases that match TRBD1. The input for sequencing was PBMCs, taken before ibrutinib treatment. This TCR derives from a human donor with chronic lymphocytic leukemia. CDR3 in DNA: TGTGCCAGCAGTAACGCTTGGGACAGGGCGGGGACCCAGTACTTC. It specifies CASSNAWDRAGTQYF.